This T cell receptor (beta chain) emerged from a study of blood T cells in healthy people across ages. Combining a sample-barcoded 5' primer with a J-beta primer mix, a second PCR ran for roughly 7 to 12 cycles. TCRdb analysed the 5' RACE reads with MiXCR anew, one entry per CDR3 protein. The sample lists over a million distinct CDR3 sequences; less than 45% were seen once. Deletions cut 5 bases from V and 5 bases from J, with 12 bases between. Germline V gives CDR1 MNHEY, CDR2 SVGEGT. This CDR3 comprises 13 residues. The chain has TRBV6-2 or TRBV6-3 and TRBJ2-5; perhaps TRBD2 as D (6 bases). Sequenced input: blood. The sequence was collected from a woman younger than 35 in good health. The CDR3 coding sequence is TGTGCCAGCAGTATGGAGGGCTGGGAGACCCAGTACTTC. The encoded protein is CASSMEGWETQYF.